The sequence of this TCR beta chain was determined in a study of PD-L1 blockade in urothelial cancer. Overall study findings and caveats: Better survival was predicted when blood TCR clonality before treatment fell below the median.

Germline loops: CDR1 SGDLS, CDR2 YYNGEE. After removal of 0 bases from V and 6 bases from J, the junction contained 2 bases not matched to a gene. The CDR3 is made up of 13 amino acids. On this clone: Its antigen is not known.

Sequenced by immunoSEQ multiplex PCR; TCRdb stores in-frame clones only, minus some. Of roughly 39,000 clones listed, roughly 89% are singletons. The chain couples TRBV9 to TRBJ2-7; 8 bases are shared with TRBD2. The receptor was isolated from a man in his sixties with urothelial cancer. The sequenced sample was PBMCs, obtained around atezolizumab (anti-PD-L1) treatment. The CDR3 here is CASSVGLAGEQYF. The CDR3 DNA follows: TGTGCCAGCAGCGTAGGGCTAGCGGGCGAGCAGTACTTC.